This TCR beta chain was captured in a study of blood T cell repertoires in COVID-19. This clone was recorded many times. Authors' methods: From reference gene primer amplification, estimates of nucleated cell counts were derived. Profiled with immunoSEQ multiplex PCR; TCRdb holds only in-frame clones, not every one. The V and J calls and the clone size are those of that table, but D and trimming were determined from the DNA. Of around 150,000 clones in the sample, over 70% are singletons; the top ten hold 7% to 9%. The specimen was peripheral blood. The clonotype originates from a man aged 50 or older with active or convalescent COVID-19.

The chain's CDR3 is CSVEDPEASGGTSTDTQYF. The CDR3 bases are TGCAGCGTTGAAGATCCGGAGGCTAGCGGGGGCACTAGCACAGATACGCAGTATTTT. This chain joins TRBV29-1 and TRBJ2-3; 10 nucleotides align to TRBD2. The germline CDR1 and CDR2 sequences are SQVTM and ANQGSEA. Losses at the gene ends were 0 bases for V and 0 bases for J; bases not matched to a gene: 12. CDR3 length: 19 residues.